These T cell receptor beta chains were read from a single sample in a study of T cell responses to AZD1222 COVID-19 vaccine. Assay: immunoSEQ multiplex PCR; the TCRdb copy retains only in-frame clones and omits some. The profile covers around 180,000 clones, with approximately 90% appearing a single time and under 7.5% taken by the ten largest. The sample here was peripheral blood, taken on day 0 of AZD1222 vaccination. The receptors come from an adult in good health. Both conserved end residues are part of each CDR3. The D gene is left open where the match is weak. Clone size appears in some rows only: once, few, many, or a class for an expanded clone.

D gene	clone size	J gene	V gene	CDR3 DNA	CDR3 protein
-	-	TRBJ1-5	TRBV2	TGTGCCAGCAGCGGGGGACAAGCAAATAGCAATCAGCCCCAGCATTTT	CASSGGQANSNQPQHF
-	-	TRBJ2-7	TRBV4-2	TGTGCCAGCAGCCAAGACCAGAGCTCCTACGAGCAGTACTTC	CASSQDQSSYEQYF
TRBD1	-	TRBJ1-2	TRBV5-1	TGCGCCAGCAGCTTGGAGGGGGCCGGCGGCTACACCTTC	CASSLEGAGGYTF
TRBD1	medium-sized	TRBJ2-7	TRBV6-2/TRBV6-3	TGTGCCAGCAGTCCCCCGGGGGACAGGTCCCAGAAGAAGCAGTACTTC	CASSPPGDRSQKKQYF
-	once	TRBJ2-7	TRBV19	TGTGCCAGTATGTTCTCAGGGCGCGAGCAGTACTTC	CASMFSGREQYF
TRBD1	few	TRBJ2-6	TRBV6-5	TGTGCCACGGAAAATCAGGGGGCTGGGGCCAACGTCCTGACTTTC	CATENQGAGANVLTF
-	-	TRBJ1-1	TRBV14	TGTGCCAGCAGCGCGAGCCGCAGGGGAAACACTGAAGCTTTCTTT	CASSASRRGNTEAFF
TRBD2	-	TRBJ2-3	TRBV24-1	TGTGCCACCAAGACTAGCGGTAGCACAGATACGCAGTATTTT	CATKTSGSTDTQYF
TRBD2	-	TRBJ2-4	TRBV24-1	TGTGCCACCAGTGATTTCGGCGGGAGTGCTCAGTACTTC	CATSDFGGSAQYF
-	once	TRBJ1-1	TRBV6-2/TRBV6-3	TGTGCCAGCAGTCCCCGAATTCAGGGCGTAGAAGCTTTCTTT	CASSPRIQGVEAFF
-	-	TRBJ2-4	TRBV7-9	TGTGCCAGCAGCCCTGATCAGTACTTC	CASSPDQYF
-	once	TRBJ2-7	TRBV7-6	TGTGCCAGCAGCTTAGAGGTGAGAACCGCTACTAGCGAGCAGTACTTC	CASSLEVRTATSEQYF
TRBD1	-	TRBJ1-5	TRBV6-2/TRBV6-3	TGTGCCAGCAGTCCATGGAGGGGCCAGGGGGCAAATCAGCCCCAGCATTTT	CASSPWRGQGANQPQHF
TRBD1	once	TRBJ2-7	TRBV5-1	TGCGCCAGCAGACTACTCCCCGGGACAGGGGAAACGGAGCAGTACTTC	CASRLLPGTGETEQYF
TRBD1	-	TRBJ1-2	TRBV24-1	TGTGCCACCAGTGATTTGGCCGGGACAGGGGAGTCTGGTGGCTACACCTTC	CATSDLAGTGESGGYTF
-	-	TRBJ2-2	TRBV19	TGTGCCAGTAGAGAACCCGACTTTGCCGGGATATCCGGGGAGCTGTTTTTT	CASREPDFAGISGELFF
TRBD1	-	TRBJ1-4	TRBV10-3	TGTGCCATCAGTGGGGGACAGGGGAATGAAAAACTGTTTTTT	CAISGGQGNEKLFF
TRBD2	-	TRBJ2-5	TRBV19	TGTGCCAGTAGTAGGGGGGGACTAGCGGCGGTGGTGGAGACCCAGTACTTC	CASSRGGLAAVVETQYF
-	-	TRBJ2-3	TRBV7-3	TGTGCCAGCAGCTTAGCCCTTAGCACAGATACGCAGTATTTT	CASSLALSTDTQYF
TRBD2	-	TRBJ2-7	TRBV4-2	TGTGCCAGCAGCCCCAGGGGAACGGCCGGGACTAGCGGGAGTGAATTGTATCGCTACGAGCAGTACTTC	CASSPRGTAGTSGSELYRYEQYF
-	-	TRBJ2-3	TRBV6-6	TGTGCCAGCAGTTACGAGGGGGGAGAAGATACGCAGTATTTT	CASSYEGGEDTQYF
-	-	TRBJ2-1	TRBV12-3/TRBV12-4	TGTGCCAGCAGTTGGGAAACCTACAATGAGCAGTTCTTC	CASSWETYNEQFF
TRBD2	-	TRBJ2-1	TRBV27	TGTGCCAGCACTAGCGGGAGCAAGGATGAGCAGTTCTTC	CASTSGSKDEQFF
-	few	TRBJ2-7	TRBV7-2	TGTGCCAGCAGCTTAGGGCAGGGAGGCTACGAGCAGTACTTC	CASSLGQGGYEQYF
-	-	TRBJ1-2	TRBV5-4	TGTGCCAGCAGCTCGGGGATGGAGGCTCTGGACTATGGCTACACCTTC	CASSSGMEALDYGYTF
-	-	TRBJ2-1	TRBV19	TGTGCCAGTAGTACTGCTCGGGATGAGCAGTTCTTC	CASSTARDEQFF
-	once	TRBJ1-5	TRBV6-5	TGTGCCAGCAGGCTAACAGGGATCCATCAGCCCCAGCATTTT	CASRLTGIHQPQHF
-	-	TRBJ2-1	TRBV12-3/TRBV12-4	TGTGCCAGCAGTCCCCTCAGGTATGAGCAGTTCTTC	CASSPLRYEQFF
-	-	TRBJ2-1	TRBV3-1/TRBV3-2	TGTGCCAGCAGCCCCCTGTATGCGGCCTACAATGAGCAGTTCTTC	CASSPLYAAYNEQFF
TRBD2	-	TRBJ2-7	TRBV6-5	TGTGCCAGCAGCTCCGGACTAGCGGGGTACGAGCAGTACTTC	CASSSGLAGYEQYF
-	-	TRBJ2-7	TRBV7-2	TGTGCCAGCAGCTTAGTGGCGGGAATCTCCTACGAGCAGTACTTC	CASSLVAGISYEQYF
-	-	TRBJ2-7	TRBV6-5	TGTGCCAGCAGTTACCGTCCGACAGCGAGCTCCTACGAGCAGTACTTC	CASSYRPTASSYEQYF
-	-	TRBJ1-1	TRBV6-2/TRBV6-3	TGTGCCAGCAGTTACGAAGCGGTGAACACTGAAGCTTTCTTT	CASSYEAVNTEAFF
TRBD1	-	TRBJ1-4	TRBV11-1	TGTGCCAGCAGCTTATCGGCCGGGACAGGGGTCGAAAAACTGTTTTTT	CASSLSAGTGVEKLFF
TRBD1	-	TRBJ1-2	TRBV19	TGTGCCAGTAGTGAACAGGGGACCTATGGCTACACCTTC	CASSEQGTYGYTF
TRBD1	-	TRBJ2-6	TRBV10-3	TGTGCCATCAGGAAACAGGGGGCCACTGGGGCCAACGTCCTGACTTTC	CAIRKQGATGANVLTF
-	-	TRBJ2-5	TRBV30	TGTGCCTGGAGTCCCGGTGCGGGACACCAAGAGACCCAGTACTTC	CAWSPGAGHQETQYF
TRBD1	-	TRBJ1-4	TRBV3-1/TRBV3-2	TGTGCCAGCAGCCAGAGGGACAGGGGTGAAAAACTGTTTTTT	CASSQRDRGEKLFF
TRBD1	once	TRBJ1-4	TRBV5-5	TGTGCCAGCAGCTGGGTACCCGGGACAGGGAATGAAAAACTGTTTTTT	CASSWVPGTGNEKLFF
-	-	TRBJ1-6	TRBV6-5	TGTGCCAGCAACCTTAGGTTCCCCCTCCACTTT	CASNLRFPLHF